This T cell receptor beta chain is from a study of lymphopenia after photon versus proton radiotherapy. Study results and limitations: Post-nadir TCR diversity decline inversely tracked overall survival among those who died. After the lymphocyte nadir, photon-treated repertoires showed oligoclonal expansion, especially of CD8+ Temra cells. Under photons, naive T cells and diversity fell while effector/memory populations rose.

Profiling relied on immunoSEQ multiplex PCR, and the TCRdb table lists in-frame clones only, not all of them. The top ten clones hold approximately 18% of a sample with about 25,000 clones, roughly 89% of them seen once. CDR3 length: 14 amino acids. In germline, CDR1 is SNHLY, CDR2 FYNNEI. Trimming removed 7 bases from V and 5 bases from J; junction bases left unmatched: 8. Details on this clone: Its antigen is undetermined.

The sequenced sample was peripheral blood, obtained from a patient treated with photon-based radiotherapy. The source of this sequence is a man between 50 and 59 years old with gastric cancer. This chain connects TRBV2 to TRBJ2-5; 9 bases match TRBD2. In nucleotides, the CDR3 is TGTGCCAGCATTCTGGCTAGCGGGGTTGAGACCCAGTACTTC. As protein: CASILASGVETQYF.